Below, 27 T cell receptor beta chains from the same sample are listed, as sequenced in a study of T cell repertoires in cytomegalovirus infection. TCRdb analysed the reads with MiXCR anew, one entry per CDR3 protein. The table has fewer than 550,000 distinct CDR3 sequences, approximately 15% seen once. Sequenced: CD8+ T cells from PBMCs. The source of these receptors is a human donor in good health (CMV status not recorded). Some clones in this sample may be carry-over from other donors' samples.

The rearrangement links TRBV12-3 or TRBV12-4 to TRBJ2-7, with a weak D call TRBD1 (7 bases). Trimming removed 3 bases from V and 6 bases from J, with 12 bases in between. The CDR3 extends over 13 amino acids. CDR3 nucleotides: TGTGCCAGCAGTTTGAGGCAGGGGGGCGAGCAGTACTTC. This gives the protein CASSLRQGGEQYF.

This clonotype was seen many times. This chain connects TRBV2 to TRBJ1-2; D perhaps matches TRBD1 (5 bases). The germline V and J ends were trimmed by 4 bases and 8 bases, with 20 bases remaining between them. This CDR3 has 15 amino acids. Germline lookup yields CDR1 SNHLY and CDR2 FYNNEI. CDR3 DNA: TGTGCCAGCAGTGTGGTCGGGACGGCTACCTGGGGCTACACCTTC. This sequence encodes CASSVVGTATWGYTF. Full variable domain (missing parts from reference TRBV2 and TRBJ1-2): EPEVTQTPSHQVTQMGQEVILRCVPISNHLYFYWYRQILGQKVEFLVSFYNNEISEKSEIFDDQFSVERPDGSNFTLKIRSTKLEDSAMYFCASSVVGTATWGYTFGSGTRLTVV.

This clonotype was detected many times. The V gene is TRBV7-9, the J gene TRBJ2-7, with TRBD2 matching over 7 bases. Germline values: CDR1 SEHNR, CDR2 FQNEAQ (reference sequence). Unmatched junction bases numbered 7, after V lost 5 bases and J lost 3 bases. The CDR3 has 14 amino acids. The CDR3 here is CASSHRDYIYEQYF. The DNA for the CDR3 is TGTGCCAGCAGCCATAGGGACTACATCTACGAGCAGTACTTC.

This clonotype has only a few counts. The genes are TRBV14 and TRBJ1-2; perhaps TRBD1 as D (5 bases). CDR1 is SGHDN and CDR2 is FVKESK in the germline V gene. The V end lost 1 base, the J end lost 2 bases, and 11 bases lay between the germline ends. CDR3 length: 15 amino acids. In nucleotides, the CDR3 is TGTGCCAGCAGCCAAGTACGAGGGGCCAACTATGGCTACACCTTC. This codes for CASSQVRGANYGYTF.

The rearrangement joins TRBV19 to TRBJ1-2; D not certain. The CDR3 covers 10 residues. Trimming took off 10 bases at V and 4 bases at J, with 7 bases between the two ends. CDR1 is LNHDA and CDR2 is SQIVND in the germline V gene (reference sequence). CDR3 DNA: TGTGCCACCCTCACCTATGGCTACACCTTC. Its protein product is CATLTYGYTF.

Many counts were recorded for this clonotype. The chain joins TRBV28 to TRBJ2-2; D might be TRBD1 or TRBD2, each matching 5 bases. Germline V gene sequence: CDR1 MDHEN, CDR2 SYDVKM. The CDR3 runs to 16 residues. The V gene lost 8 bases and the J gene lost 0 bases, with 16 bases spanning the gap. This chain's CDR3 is CASAPGAGPNTGELFF. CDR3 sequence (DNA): TGTGCCAGCGCGCCCGGGGCGGGCCCGAACACCGGGGAGCTGTTTTTT.

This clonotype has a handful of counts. This CDR3 reads CASSWANTQYF. In nucleotides, the CDR3 is TGTGCCAGCAGTTGGGCAAATACGCAGTATTTT. V is TRBV6-2 or TRBV6-3 and J is TRBJ2-3; D not certain. This CDR3 region has 11 residues. Trimming removed 4 bases at V and 7 bases at J, with 6 bases between. The germline V gene encodes CDR1 MNHEY and CDR2 SVGEGT.

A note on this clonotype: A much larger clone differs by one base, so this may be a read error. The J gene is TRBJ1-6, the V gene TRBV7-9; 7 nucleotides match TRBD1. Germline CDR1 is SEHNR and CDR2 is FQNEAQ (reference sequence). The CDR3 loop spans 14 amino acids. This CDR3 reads CASSLVRGASPLYF. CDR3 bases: TGTGCCAGCAGCTTAGTCAGGGGGGCCTCACCCCTCTACTTT.

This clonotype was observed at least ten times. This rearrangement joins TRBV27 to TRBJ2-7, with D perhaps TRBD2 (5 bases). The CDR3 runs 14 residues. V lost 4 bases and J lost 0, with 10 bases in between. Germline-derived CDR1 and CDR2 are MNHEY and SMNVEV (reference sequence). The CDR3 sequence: CASSSPRDSYEQYF. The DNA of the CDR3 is TGTGCCAGCAGTTCACCCCGGGACTCCTACGAGCAGTACTTC.

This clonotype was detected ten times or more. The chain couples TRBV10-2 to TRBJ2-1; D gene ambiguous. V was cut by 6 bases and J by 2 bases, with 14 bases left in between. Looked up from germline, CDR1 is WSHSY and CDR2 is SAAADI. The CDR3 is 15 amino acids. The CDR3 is CASRANPGPYNEQFF. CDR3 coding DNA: TGCGCCAGCAGGGCGAATCCCGGACCCTACAATGAGCAGTTCTTC.

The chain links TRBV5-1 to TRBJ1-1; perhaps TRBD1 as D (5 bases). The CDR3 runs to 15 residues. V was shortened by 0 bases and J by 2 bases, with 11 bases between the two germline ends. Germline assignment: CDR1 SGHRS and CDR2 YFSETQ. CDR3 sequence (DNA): TGCGCCAGCAGCTTGGCGTCGCAGGGCAACACTGAAGCTTTCTTT. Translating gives CASSLASQGNTEAFF.

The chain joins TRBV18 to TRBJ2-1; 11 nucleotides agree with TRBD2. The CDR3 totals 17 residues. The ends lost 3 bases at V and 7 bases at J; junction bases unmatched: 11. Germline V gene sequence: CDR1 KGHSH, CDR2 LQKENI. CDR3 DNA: TGTGCCAGCTCACCCATGGTAGCGGGAGGGCCAGGAAATGAGCAGTTCTTC. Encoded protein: CASSPMVAGGPGNEQFF.

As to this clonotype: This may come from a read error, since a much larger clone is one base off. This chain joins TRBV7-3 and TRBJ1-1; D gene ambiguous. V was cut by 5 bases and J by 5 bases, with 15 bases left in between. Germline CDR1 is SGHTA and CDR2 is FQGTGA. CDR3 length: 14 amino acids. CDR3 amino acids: CASSPQAPLTEAFF. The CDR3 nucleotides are TGTGCCAGCAGCCCCCAGGCGCCGCTGACTGAAGCTTTCTTT.

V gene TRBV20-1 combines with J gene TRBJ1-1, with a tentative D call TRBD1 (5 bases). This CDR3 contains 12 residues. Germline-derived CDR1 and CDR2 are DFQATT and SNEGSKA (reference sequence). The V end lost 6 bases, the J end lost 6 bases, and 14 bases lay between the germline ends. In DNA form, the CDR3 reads TGCAGTGCACTACCAAGGGACCCTGAAGCTTTCTTT. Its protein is CSALPRDPEAFF.

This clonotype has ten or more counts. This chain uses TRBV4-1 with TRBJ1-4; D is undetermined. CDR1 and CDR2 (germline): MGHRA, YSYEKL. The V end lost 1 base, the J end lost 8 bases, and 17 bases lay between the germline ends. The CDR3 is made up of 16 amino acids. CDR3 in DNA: TGCGCCAGCAGCCAAGGGGCGAACCCACGGGGAGAAAAACTGTTTTTT. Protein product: CASSQGANPRGEKLFF.

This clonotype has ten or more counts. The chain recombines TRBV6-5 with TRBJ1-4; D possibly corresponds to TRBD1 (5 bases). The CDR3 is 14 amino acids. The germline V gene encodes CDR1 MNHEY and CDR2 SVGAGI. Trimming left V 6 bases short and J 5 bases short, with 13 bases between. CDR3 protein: CASSYEGRNEKLFF. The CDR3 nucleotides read TGTGCCAGCAGCTACGAGGGGAGGAATGAAAAACTGTTTTTT.

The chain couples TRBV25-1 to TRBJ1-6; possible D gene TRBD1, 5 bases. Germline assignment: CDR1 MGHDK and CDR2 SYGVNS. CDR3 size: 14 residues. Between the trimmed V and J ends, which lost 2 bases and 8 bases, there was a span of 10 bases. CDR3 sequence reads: CASSEPGAHSPLHF. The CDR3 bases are TGTGCCAGCAGTGAACCCGGGGCGCATTCACCCCTCCACTTT. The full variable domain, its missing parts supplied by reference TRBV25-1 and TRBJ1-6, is EADIYQTPRYLVIGTGKKITLECSQTMGHDKMYWYQQDPGMELHLIHYSYGVNSTEKGDLSSESTVSRIRTEHFPLTLESARPSHTSQYLCASSEPGAHSPLHFGNGTRLTVT.

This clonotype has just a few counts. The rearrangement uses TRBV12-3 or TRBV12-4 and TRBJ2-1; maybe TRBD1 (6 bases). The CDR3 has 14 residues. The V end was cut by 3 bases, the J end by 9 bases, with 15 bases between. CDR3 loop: CASSFTGKGTEQFF. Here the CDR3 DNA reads TGTGCCAGCAGTTTTACAGGGAAAGGAACTGAGCAGTTCTTC.

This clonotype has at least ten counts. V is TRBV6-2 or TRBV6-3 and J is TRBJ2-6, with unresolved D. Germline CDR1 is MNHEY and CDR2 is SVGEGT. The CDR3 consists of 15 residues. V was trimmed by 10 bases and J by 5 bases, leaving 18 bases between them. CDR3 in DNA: TGTGCCACCTACGTCCGTGGCGATAGGGCCAACGTCCTGACTTTC. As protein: CATYVRGDRANVLTF.

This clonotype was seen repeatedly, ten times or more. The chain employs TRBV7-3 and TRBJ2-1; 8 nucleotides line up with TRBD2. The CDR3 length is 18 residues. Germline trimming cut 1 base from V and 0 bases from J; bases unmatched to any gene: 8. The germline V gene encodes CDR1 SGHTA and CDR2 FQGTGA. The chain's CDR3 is CASSLNPLAGSSYNEQFF. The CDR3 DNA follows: TGTGCCAGCAGCTTAAACCCATTAGCGGGAAGCTCCTACAATGAGCAGTTCTTC. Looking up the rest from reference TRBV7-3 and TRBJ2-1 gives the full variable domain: GAGVSQTPSNKVTEKGKYVELRCDPISGHTALYWYRQSLGQGPEFLIYFQGTGAADDSGLPNDRFFAVRPEGSVSTLKIQRTERGDSAVYLCASSLNPLAGSSYNEQFFGPGTRLTVL.

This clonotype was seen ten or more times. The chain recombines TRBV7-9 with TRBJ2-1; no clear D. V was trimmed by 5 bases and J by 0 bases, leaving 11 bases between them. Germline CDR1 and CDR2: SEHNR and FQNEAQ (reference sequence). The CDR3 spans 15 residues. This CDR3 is CASSPPDGSYNEQFF. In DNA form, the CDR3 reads TGTGCCAGCAGCCCACCCGATGGCTCCTACAATGAGCAGTTCTTC.

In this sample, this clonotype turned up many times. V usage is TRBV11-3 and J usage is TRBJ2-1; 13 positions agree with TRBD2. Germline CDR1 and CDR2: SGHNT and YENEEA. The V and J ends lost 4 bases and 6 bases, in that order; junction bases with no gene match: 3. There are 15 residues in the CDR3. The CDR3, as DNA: TGTGCCAGCAGCTCCACTAGCGGGAGGGCCAATGAGCAGTTCTTC. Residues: CASSSTSGRANEQFF.

Written as DNA, the CDR3 is TGCGCCAGCAGCTTGGGAAGGTTCACTGAAGCTTTCTTT. Its protein product is CASSLGRFTEAFF. The chain joins TRBV5-1 to TRBJ1-1, with unresolved D. Germline V gives CDR1 SGHRS, CDR2 YFSETQ. Trimming removed 0 bases at V and 4 bases at J, with 7 bases between. This CDR3 is built from 13 residues.

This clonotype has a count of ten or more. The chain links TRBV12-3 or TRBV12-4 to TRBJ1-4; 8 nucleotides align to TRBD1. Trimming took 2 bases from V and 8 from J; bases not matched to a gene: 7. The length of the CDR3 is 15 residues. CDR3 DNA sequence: TGTGCCAGCAGTTTAACCGAGGACAGGGAGGAAAAACTGTTTTTT. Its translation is CASSLTEDREEKLFF.

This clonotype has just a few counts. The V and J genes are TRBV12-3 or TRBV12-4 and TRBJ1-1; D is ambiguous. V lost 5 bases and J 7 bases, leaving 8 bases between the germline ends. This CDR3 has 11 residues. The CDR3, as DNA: TGTGCCAGCAGTGGACGGATTGAAGCTTTCTTT. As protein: CASSGRIEAFF.

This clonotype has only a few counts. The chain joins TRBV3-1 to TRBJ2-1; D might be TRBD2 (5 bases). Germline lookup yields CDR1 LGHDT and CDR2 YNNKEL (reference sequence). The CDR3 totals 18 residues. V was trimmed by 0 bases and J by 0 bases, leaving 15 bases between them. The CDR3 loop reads CASSQDFERSNSYNEQFF. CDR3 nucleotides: TGTGCCAGCAGCCAAGATTTCGAGCGGAGTAACTCCTACAATGAGCAGTTCTTC.

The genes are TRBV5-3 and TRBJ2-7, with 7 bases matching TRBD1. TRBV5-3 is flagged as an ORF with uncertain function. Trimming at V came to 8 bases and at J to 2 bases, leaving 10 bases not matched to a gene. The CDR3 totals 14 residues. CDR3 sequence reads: CASSKQGLTYEQYF. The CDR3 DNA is TGTGCCAGCAGCAAACAGGGGCTTACCTACGAGCAGTACTTC.